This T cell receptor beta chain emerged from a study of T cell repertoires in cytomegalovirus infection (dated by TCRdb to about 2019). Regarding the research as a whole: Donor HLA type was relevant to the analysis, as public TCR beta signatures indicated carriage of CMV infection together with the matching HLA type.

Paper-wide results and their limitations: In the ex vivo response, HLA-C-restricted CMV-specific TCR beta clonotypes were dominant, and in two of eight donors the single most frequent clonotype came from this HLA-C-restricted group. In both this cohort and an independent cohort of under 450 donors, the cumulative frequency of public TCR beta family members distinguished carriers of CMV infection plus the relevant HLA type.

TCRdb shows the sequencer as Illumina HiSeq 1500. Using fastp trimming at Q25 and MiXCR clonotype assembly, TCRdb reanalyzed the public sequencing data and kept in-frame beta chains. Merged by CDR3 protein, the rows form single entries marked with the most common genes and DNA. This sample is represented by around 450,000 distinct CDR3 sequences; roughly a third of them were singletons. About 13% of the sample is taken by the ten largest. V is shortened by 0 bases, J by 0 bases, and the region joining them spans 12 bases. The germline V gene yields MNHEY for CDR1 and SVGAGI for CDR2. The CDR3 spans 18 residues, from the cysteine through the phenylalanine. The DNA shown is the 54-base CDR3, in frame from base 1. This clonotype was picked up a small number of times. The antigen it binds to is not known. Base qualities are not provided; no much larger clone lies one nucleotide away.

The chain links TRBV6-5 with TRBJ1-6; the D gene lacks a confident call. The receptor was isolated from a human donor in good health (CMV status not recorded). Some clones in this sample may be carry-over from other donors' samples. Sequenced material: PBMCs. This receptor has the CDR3 CASSYSIGGSSYNSPLHF. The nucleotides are TGTGCCAGCAGTTACTCGATAGGCGGGAGCTCCTATAATTCACCCCTCCACTTT.